The sequence of this T cell receptor (beta chain) was determined in a study of blood T cell repertoires in COVID-19. Study overall: Sites across the United States, Italy and Spain contributed samples from acute and convalescent COVID-19.

Per the original methods: Nucleated cell counts were estimated from reference gene primer amplification. Method: immunoSEQ multiplex PCR; TCRdb's copy keeps in-frame clones and lacks some. D and trimming come from the DNA, and the V and J calls and clone size come from that table. The profile shows 50,000 to 65,000 clones, over 65% of them singletons. The sequenced sample was peripheral blood. This TCR was recovered from a man aged 35-49 years with active COVID-19.

Here the CDR3 reads CATSIPWGRDGYTF. CDR3 DNA: TGTGCCACCAGCATTCCCTGGGGGAGGGATGGCTACACCTTC. The V gene is TRBV15, the J gene TRBJ1-2; possibly TRBD1 for D (5 bases). V shed 4 bases and J shed 6 bases, with 15 bases lying between them. This CDR3 is built from 14 residues. The germline V gene has CDR1 LNHNV and CDR2 YYDKDF (reference sequence).